The clone carrying this T cell receptor beta chain has just one count. The CDR3 is made up of 15 amino acids. V gave up 3 bases and J gave up 6 bases, with 16 bases separating them. Per germline, CDR1 SGHRS and CDR2 YFSETQ. These data are taken from a study of blood T cell repertoires in COVID-19. Clones were sequenced by immunoSEQ multiplex PCR, and TCRdb holds only the in-frame ones, with some missing. Of some 120,000 clones listed, over 75% are singletons. V and J are TRBV5-1 and TRBJ2-1, with D possibly matching TRBD2 (6 bases). The origin of this receptor is a man between 60 and 70 years old with acute or convalescent COVID-19. Sequenced sample: peripheral blood. CDR3 DNA: TGCGCCAGCAGCTCGGCGACTGGGGGAGGCAATGAGCAGTTCTTC. This codes for CASSSATGGGNEQFF.